One and the same sample provided the 32 T cell receptor beta chains below, sequenced in a study of CD8 T cells in ankylosing spondylitis. TCRdb recomputed calls from the 5' RACE reads with MiXCR, one row per CDR3 protein. The top ten hold approximately 43% of the sample, which has over 30,000 distinct CDR3 sequences, approximately 17% seen once. The sample comprised blood. Every receptor here comes from a male donor with ankylosing spondylitis or in good health (not recorded which).

This clonotype turned up a few times. The CDR3 region is CASSLGRWAETQYF. The DNA for the CDR3 is TGCGCCAGCAGCTTGGGACGGTGGGCAGAGACCCAGTACTTC. The chain recombines TRBV5-1 with TRBJ2-5; D is undetermined. Germline loops: CDR1 SGHRS, CDR2 YFSETQ. The CDR3 loop spans 14 amino acids. Trimming took 0 bases from V and 4 from J, leaving 10 bases between them.

This chain links TRBV7-6 with TRBJ2-4; 8 bases fit TRBD1. The CDR3 sequence is 13 residues long. Germline V gives CDR1 SGHVS, CDR2 FNYEAQ. Trimming removed 1 base from V and 13 bases from J; junction bases left unmatched: 6. The CDR3 spells CASSLVGTGYQYF. For the CDR3, the DNA is TGTGCCAGCAGCTTAGTTGGGACAGGCTACCAGTACTTC. The entire variable domain, with the rest obtained from reference TRBV7-6 and TRBJ2-4, is as follows: GAGVSQSPRYKVTKRGQDVALRCDPISGHVSLYWYRQALGQGPEFLTYFNYEAQQDKSGLPNDRFSAERPEGSISTLTIQRTEQRDSAMYRCASSLVGTGYQYFGAGTRLSVL.

This chain links TRBV5-5 with TRBJ2-2; 9 positions agree with TRBD1. The trim removed 2 bases at V and 3 bases at J, leaving 8 bases unmatched. The CDR3 extends over 17 amino acids. CDR1 SGHKS and CDR2 YYEKEE come from the germline V gene (reference sequence). The CDR3 protein is CASSFPRQGVDTGELFF. CDR3 nucleotides: TGTGCCAGCAGCTTCCCCAGACAGGGGGTGGACACCGGGGAGCTGTTTTTT.

This clonotype occurred a few times. The chain employs TRBV5-1 and TRBJ1-4; perhaps TRBD1 as D (5 bases). The V end was cut by 2 bases, the J end by 8 bases, with 16 bases between. Looked up from germline, CDR1 is SGHRS and CDR2 is YFSETQ. This CDR3 spans 15 amino acids. CDR3 DNA: TGCGCCAGCAGCTTCTCTTGGACGGGGGAGGAAAAACTGTTTTTT. Amino acids: CASSFSWTGEEKLFF.

The rearrangement links TRBV2 to TRBJ2-2; 13 nucleotides align to TRBD2. CDR1 and CDR2 from the germline V gene are SNHLY and FYNNEI. The CDR3 is 14 amino acids. V was pared by 6 bases and J by 7 bases, with 2 bases of the junction left unmatched. The CDR3 loop reads CASRGLAGDGELFF. DNA for the CDR3: TGTGCCAGCAGAGGACTAGCGGGAGACGGGGAGCTGTTTTTT.

This clonotype has more than one count but fewer than ten. The DNA of the CDR3 is TGTGCCAGCAGCTCGGACCTAGGGGAAAAACTGTTTTTT. Its protein is CASSSDLGEKLFF. The J gene is TRBJ1-4, the V gene TRBV7-6; D call uncertain. V was shortened by 4 bases and J by 8 bases, with 11 bases between the two germline ends. This CDR3 region has 13 residues. Germline CDR1 reads SGHVS; CDR2 reads FNYEAQ.

This clonotype was counted many times. CDR3 DNA: TGTGCCAGCAGCTTAGGGAATCAGCCCCAGCATTTT. It is translated as CASSLGNQPQHF. The rearrangement joins TRBV7-8 to TRBJ1-5; D is uncertain. The ends were cut back, 1 base at V and 4 bases at J, with 2 bases in the middle. The CDR3 is 12 residues long. The germline CDR1 and CDR2 sequences are SGHVS and FQNEAQ.

The chain is built from TRBV19 and TRBJ2-1; D not certain. The CDR3 contains 13 residues. Per the germline V gene, CDR1 is LNHDA and CDR2 is SQIVND (reference sequence). The ends were cut back, 1 base at V and 7 bases at J, with 8 bases in the middle. CDR3 coding DNA: TGTGCCAGTAGTATAGTCAAGGCGAATGAGCAGTTCTTC. As protein: CASSIVKANEQFF.

CDR3: CASSQGQGLETQYF. As DNA, the CDR3 is TGCGCCAGCAGCCAAGGTCAGGGCTTAGAGACCCAGTACTTC. This chain joins TRBV4-3 and TRBJ2-5; TRBD1 might be the D (5 bases). Trimming took off 1 base at V and 4 bases at J, with 10 bases between the two ends. There are 14 residues in the CDR3. CDR1 LGHNA and CDR2 YSLEER come from the germline V gene.

This clonotype has more than one count but fewer than ten. The V gene is TRBV5-1, the J gene TRBJ2-3, with TRBD1 as a possible D gene (6 bases). Germline lookup yields CDR1 SGHRS and CDR2 YFSETQ. CDR3 length: 14 residues. The germline V and J ends were trimmed by 5 bases and 4 bases, with 14 bases remaining between them. The CDR3 region has the DNA TGCGCCAGCAGGAAAATCCCAGGGGCAGATACGCAGTATTTT. Translation gives CASRKIPGADTQYF.

As DNA, the CDR3 is TGCGCCAGCAGCTTTCGGGCTAATGAAAAACTGTTTTTT. Translation gives CASSFRANEKLFF. The V call is TRBV5-1, the J call TRBJ1-4, with D hard to call. V was pared by 2 bases and J by 3 bases, with 5 bases between. The germline gives CDR1 SGHRS, CDR2 YFSETQ. CDR3 length: 13 residues.

The chain joins TRBV5-1 to TRBJ2-1; D is possibly TRBD1 or TRBD2 (5 bases each). V lost 4 bases to trimming and J lost 1 base, with 9 bases between them. The CDR3 loop spans 14 amino acids. From germline, CDR1 is SGHRS and CDR2 YFSETQ. CDR3 amino acids: CASSGAGSYNEQFF. Written as DNA, the CDR3 is TGCGCCAGCAGCGGGGCGGGTTCCTACAATGAGCAGTTCTTC.

The chain employs TRBV5-1 and TRBJ2-3, with TRBD1 matching 8 bases. Germline V lookup: CDR1 SGHRS, CDR2 YFSETQ. After removal of 7 bases from V and 4 bases from J, the junction contained 8 bases not matched to a gene. This CDR3 is 14 amino acids long. The DNA of the CDR3 is TGCGCCAGCCTTACCGGACAGGGTTCAGATACGCAGTATTTT. Translating gives CASLTGQGSDTQYF. The variable domain in full, completed from reference TRBV5-1 and TRBJ2-3, reads KAGVTQTPRYLIKTRGQQVTLSCSPISGHRSVSWYQQTPGQGLQFLFEYFSETQRNKGNFPGRFSGRQFSNSRSEMNVSTLELGDSALYLCASLTGQGSDTQYFGPGTRLTVL.

This chain links TRBV4-1 with TRBJ2-1; D may correspond to TRBD1 or TRBD2 (5 bases each). Trimming took 2 bases from V and 3 from J, leaving 14 bases between them. The CDR3 is 16 residues long. Germline V gene sequence: CDR1 MGHRA, CDR2 YSYEKL. CDR3 sequence (DNA): TGCGCCAGCAGCCAAATGTCCGGGACCCTCTACAATGAGCAGTTCTTC. This sequence encodes CASSQMSGTLYNEQFF.

This chain connects TRBV20-1 to TRBJ1-5; D gene uncertain. The V end lost 3 bases, the J end lost 6 bases, and 18 bases lay between the germline ends. CDR3 length: 15 residues. Per the germline V gene, CDR1 is DFQATT and CDR2 is SNEGSKA (reference sequence). The CDR3 here is CSARSPGVESQPQHF. CDR3 in DNA: TGCAGTGCTAGGAGTCCCGGGGTCGAGAGTCAGCCCCAGCATTTT.

The V gene is TRBV5-1, the J gene TRBJ2-1; weak D call: TRBD1 (5 bases). CDR3 length: 15 residues. With 0 bases removed from V and 0 bases from J, the gap between germline ends came to 7 bases. CDR1 is SGHRS, CDR2 YFSETQ, per germline. The CDR3 bases are TGCGCCAGCAGCTTGGTAGGGGACTCCTACAATGAGCAGTTCTTC. Its translation: CASSLVGDSYNEQFF.

This clonotype appeared a few times. This CDR3 reads CTVKRPLRDTQYF. The CDR3, as DNA: TGTACAGTCAAACGCCCTCTTCGTGATACGCAGTATTTT. The chain uses TRBV21-1 and TRBJ2-3; TRBD2 is the table's D call, not checked against the DNA. TRBV21-1 is described as a pseudogene. CDR3 length: 13 residues.

The chain employs TRBV6-5 and TRBJ2-4; tentative D call: TRBD1 (5 bases). V lost 0 bases and J 2 bases, leaving 8 bases between the germline ends. This CDR3 is 15 amino acids long. Germline V lookup: CDR1 MNHEY, CDR2 SVGAGI. As DNA, the CDR3 is TGTGCCAGCAGTTACTCGGGGCGCTCCAAAAACATTCAGTACTTC. As protein: CASSYSGRSKNIQYF.

By its share, this clonotype is medium-sized. V gene TRBV6-6 combines with J gene TRBJ2-7; TRBD1 aligns across 10 bases. V lost 6 bases to trimming and J lost 1 base; unmatched junction nucleotides: 6. The germline gives CDR1 MNHNY, CDR2 SVGAGI (reference sequence). The CDR3 is 15 amino acids. Written as DNA, the CDR3 is TGTGCCAGCAGAGACCGGACAGGGGGGTCCTACGAGCAGTACGTC. Translating it yields CASRDRTGGSYEQYV.

The V gene is TRBV7-2, the J gene TRBJ2-3; 10 bases match TRBD2. CDR3 size: 16 residues. Germline V gene lookup returns CDR1 SGHTA and CDR2 FQGNSA. The J segment lost 1 base and the V segment lost 8 bases, leaving 9 bases of the junction unmatched. CDR3 sequence reads: CASATLAGVGTDTQYF. The CDR3 DNA follows: TGTGCCAGCGCCACCCTAGCGGGGGTCGGCACAGATACGCAGTATTTT.

In its sample, this clonotype was seen a few times. The V gene is TRBV28, the J gene TRBJ2-7; D call uncertain. The CDR3 sequence is 14 residues long. Trimming shortened V by 1 base and J by 0 bases, and 7 bases separated the two germline ends. The germline CDR1 and CDR2 sequences are MDHEN and SYDVKM. DNA for the CDR3: TGTGCCAGCAGTTTATTTACGAGCTCCTACGAGCAGTACGTC. This translates into CASSLFTSSYEQYV.

The chain has TRBV2 and TRBJ2-2; D unresolved. CDR3 size: 15 residues. Germline lookup yields CDR1 SNHLY and CDR2 FYNNEI. V was shortened by 2 bases and J by 1 base, with 8 bases between the two germline ends. The CDR3 here is CASSENHRNTGELFF. CDR3 bases: TGTGCCAGCAGTGAAAACCATAGGAACACCGGGGAGCTGTTTTTT.

This clonotype was recorded a few times. The chain uses TRBV29-1 and TRBJ2-1; TRBD2 aligns across 10 bases. V was clipped by 4 bases and J by 3 bases; unmatched bases: 9. The CDR3 is 16 amino acids. CDR1 and CDR2 from the germline V gene are SQVTM and ANQGSEA. CDR3 amino acids: CSVAGASGGNYNEQFF. The CDR3 region has the DNA TGCAGCGTTGCCGGCGCTAGCGGGGGCAACTACAATGAGCAGTTCTTC.

A few counts support this clonotype. The chain links TRBV11-3 to TRBJ2-4; D tentatively fits TRBD1 or TRBD2 (5 bases each). Trimming left V 5 bases short and J 7 bases short, with 15 bases between. There are 14 residues in the CDR3. CDR1 SGHNT and CDR2 YENEEA come from the germline V gene. The CDR3 DNA reads TGTGCCAGCAGCCACGGGGCTGAACCGAACATTCAGTACTTC. Translating gives CASSHGAEPNIQYF.

The chain combines TRBV11-2 with TRBJ2-4; D gene unclear. The V end was cut by 5 bases, the J end by 5 bases, with 7 bases between. The germline gives CDR1 SGHAT, CDR2 FQNNGV. This CDR3 comprises 12 residues. This chain's CDR3 is CASSQGENIQYF. The DNA of the CDR3 is TGTGCCAGCAGCCAAGGAGAAAACATTCAGTACTTC.

About this clonotype itself: Its ends do not fully match the called genes, so a read error is possible. This rearrangement joins TRBV12-3 or TRBV12-4 to TRBJ2-1; D gene ambiguous. The CDR3 loop spans 10 amino acids. The CDR3 coding sequence is TGTGCCAGCGGTTTGGACCAGCAGTTCTTC. Amino acid sequence: CASGLDQQFF.

The chain recombines TRBV28 with TRBJ2-3; D unclear. The CDR3 has 15 amino acids. CDR1 and CDR2 (germline): MDHEN, SYDVKM. The V and J ends lost 5 bases and 1 base respectively, with 13 bases between them. The CDR3 loop reads CASSEVNHRTDTQYF. The CDR3 DNA reads TGTGCCAGCAGTGAGGTTAATCACCGCACAGATACGCAGTATTTT. The whole variable domain, remainder taken from reference TRBV28 and TRBJ2-3, is DVKVTQSSRYLVKRTGEKVFLECVQDMDHENMFWYRQDPGLGLRLIYFSYDVKMKEKGDIPEGYSVSREKKERFSLILESASTNQTSMYLCASSEVNHRTDTQYFGPGTRLTVL.

The chain combines TRBV6-5 with TRBJ2-2; 13 nucleotides line up with TRBD2. This CDR3 has 17 residues. The trim removed 6 bases at V and 3 bases at J, leaving 7 bases unmatched. Germline V gene lookup returns CDR1 MNHEY and CDR2 SVGAGI. CDR3 sequence: CASRPGTSGKYTGELFF. In nucleotides, the CDR3 is TGTGCCAGCAGACCCGGGACTAGCGGGAAATACACCGGGGAGCTGTTTTTT.

In its sample, this clonotype was seen a few times. The chain combines TRBV5-1 with TRBJ2-7; 10 nucleotides line up with TRBD2. The length of the CDR3 is 15 residues. In germline, CDR1 is SGHRS, CDR2 YFSETQ. Losses at the gene ends were 7 bases for V and 3 bases for J; bases not matched to a gene: 10. The CDR3 loop reads CASRLGTSDFYEQYF. The DNA of the CDR3 is TGCGCCAGCCGACTTGGGACTAGCGATTTCTACGAGCAGTACTTC.

This rearrangement joins TRBV20-1 to TRBJ1-3; 7 nucleotides align to TRBD1. Losses at the gene ends were 3 bases for V and 2 bases for J; bases not matched to a gene: 1. The CDR3 is made up of 13 amino acids. Germline V gene data show CDR1 as DFQATT and CDR2 as SNEGSKA (reference sequence). CDR3 region: CSARQGAGNTIYF. The DNA of the CDR3 is TGCAGTGCTAGGCAGGGGGCTGGAAACACCATATATTTT.

This clonotype was detected a few times. The J gene is TRBJ2-4, the V gene TRBV28, with 13 bases lining up with TRBD2. This CDR3 has 17 amino acids. CDR1 MDHEN and CDR2 SYDVKM come from the germline V gene. Trimming at V came to 5 bases and at J to 2 bases, leaving 6 bases not matched to a gene. The CDR3 nucleotides read TGTGCCAGCAGTGTGACTAGCGGGAGGACGTCCAAAAACATTCAGTACTTC. Protein product: CASSVTSGRTSKNIQYF.

CDR3: CSVGQPEAGELFF. CDR3 DNA: TGCAGCGTTGGACAGCCGGAGGCCGGGGAGCTGTTTTTT. The V gene is TRBV29-1, the J gene TRBJ2-2, with D perhaps TRBD1 or TRBD2 (5 bases each). V lost 4 bases and J 6 bases, leaving 12 bases between the germline ends. The CDR3 sequence is 13 residues long. Per the germline V gene, CDR1 is SQVTM and CDR2 is ANQGSEA.